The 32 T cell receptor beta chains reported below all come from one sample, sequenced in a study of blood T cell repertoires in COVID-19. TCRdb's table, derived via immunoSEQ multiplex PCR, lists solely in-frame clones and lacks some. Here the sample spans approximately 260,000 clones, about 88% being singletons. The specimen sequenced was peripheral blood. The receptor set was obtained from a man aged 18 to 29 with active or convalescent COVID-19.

CDR3 coding DNA: TGTGCCAGCAGCGCGACAGGGGGGGACTATGGCTACACCTTC. Protein product: CASSATGGDYGYTF. The chain joins TRBV9 to TRBJ1-2; 9 nucleotides agree with TRBD1. The CDR3 is 14 amino acids. Per the germline V gene, CDR1 is SGDLS and CDR2 is YYNGEE. V shed 3 bases and J 3 bases; nucleotides not matched to a gene: 3.

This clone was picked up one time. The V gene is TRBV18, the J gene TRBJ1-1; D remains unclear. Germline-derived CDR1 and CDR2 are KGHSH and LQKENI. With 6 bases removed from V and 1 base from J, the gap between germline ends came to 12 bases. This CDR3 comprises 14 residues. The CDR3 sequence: CASSPGAPNTEAFF. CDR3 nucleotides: TGTGCCAGCTCTCCCGGAGCGCCGAACACTGAAGCTTTCTTT. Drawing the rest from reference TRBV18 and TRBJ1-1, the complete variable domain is NAGVMQNPRHLVRRRGQEARLRCSPMKGHSHVYWYRQLPEEGLKFMVYLQKENIIDESGMPKERFSAEFPKEGPSILRIQQVVRGDSAAYFCASSPGAPNTEAFFGQGTRLTVV.

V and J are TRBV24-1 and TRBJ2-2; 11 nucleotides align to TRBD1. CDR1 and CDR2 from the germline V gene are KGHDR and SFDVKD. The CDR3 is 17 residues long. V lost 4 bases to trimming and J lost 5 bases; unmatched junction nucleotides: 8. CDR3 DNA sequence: TGTGCCACCAGTGACCCAACAGGGACAGGGGGGACCGGGGAGCTGTTTTTT. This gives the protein CATSDPTGTGGTGELFF.

CDR3 sequence reads: CASSSSNGHRAFF. CDR3 in DNA: TGTGCCAGCAGCTCCTCAAACGGACATCGGGCTTTCTTT. This sequence joins TRBV7-9 and TRBJ1-1; tentatively, D is TRBD1 (5 bases). Trimming cost V 4 bases and J 11 bases, with 17 bases left between them. This CDR3 comprises 13 residues. The germline CDR1 and CDR2 sequences are SEHNR and FQNEAQ (reference sequence).

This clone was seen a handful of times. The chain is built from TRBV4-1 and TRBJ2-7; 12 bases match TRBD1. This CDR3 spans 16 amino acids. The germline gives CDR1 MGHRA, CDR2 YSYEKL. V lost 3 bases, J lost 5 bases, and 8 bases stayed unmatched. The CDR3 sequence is CASSHRDGTGGDEQYF. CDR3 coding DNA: TGCGCCAGCAGCCATAGGGACGGGACAGGGGGCGACGAGCAGTACTTC.

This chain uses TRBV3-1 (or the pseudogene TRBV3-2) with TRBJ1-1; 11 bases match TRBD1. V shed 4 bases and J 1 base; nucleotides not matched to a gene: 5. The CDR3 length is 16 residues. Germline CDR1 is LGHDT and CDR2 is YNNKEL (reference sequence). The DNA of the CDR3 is TGTGCCAGCAGCCCCGGACAGGGGGCAAGGAACACTGAAGCTTTCTTT. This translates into CASSPGQGARNTEAFF.

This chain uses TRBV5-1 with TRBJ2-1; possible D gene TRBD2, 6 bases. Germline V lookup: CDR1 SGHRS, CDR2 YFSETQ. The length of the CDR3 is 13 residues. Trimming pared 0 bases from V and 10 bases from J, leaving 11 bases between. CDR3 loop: CASSLAGGPEQFF. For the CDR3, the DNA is TGCGCCAGCAGCTTGGCCGGGGGACCCGAGCAGTTCTTC.

The CDR3, as DNA: TGTGCCAGCAGCTTAGGGACAGCGGAGCCTTATGGCTACACCTTC. Translating gives CASSLGTAEPYGYTF. The chain couples TRBV11-3 to TRBJ1-2, with TRBD1 as a possible D gene (6 bases). The CDR3 is made up of 15 amino acids. V shed 1 base and J shed 5 bases, with 14 bases lying between them. Germline V gene data show CDR1 as SGHNT and CDR2 as YENEEA.

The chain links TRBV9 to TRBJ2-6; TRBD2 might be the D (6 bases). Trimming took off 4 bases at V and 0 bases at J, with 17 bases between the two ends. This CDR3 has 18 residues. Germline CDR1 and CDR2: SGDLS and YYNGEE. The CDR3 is CASSPGGGLNSGANVLTF. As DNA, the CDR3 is TGTGCCAGCAGCCCTGGGGGAGGCTTGAACTCTGGGGCCAACGTCCTGACTTTC.

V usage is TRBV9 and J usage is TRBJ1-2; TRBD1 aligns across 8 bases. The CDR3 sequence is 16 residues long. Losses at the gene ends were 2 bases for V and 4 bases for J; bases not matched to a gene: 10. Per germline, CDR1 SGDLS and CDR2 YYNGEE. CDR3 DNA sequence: TGTGCCAGCAGCGTTGCGGCAGGGGGCATGATCTATGGCTACACCTTC. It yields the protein CASSVAAGGMIYGYTF.

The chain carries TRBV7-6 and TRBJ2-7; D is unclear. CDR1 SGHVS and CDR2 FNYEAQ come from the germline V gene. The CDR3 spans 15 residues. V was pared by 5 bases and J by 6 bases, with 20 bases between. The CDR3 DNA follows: TGTGCCAGCAGCCCCGCCGATAGTTCATCTGGCGAGCAGTACTTC. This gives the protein CASSPADSSSGEQYF.

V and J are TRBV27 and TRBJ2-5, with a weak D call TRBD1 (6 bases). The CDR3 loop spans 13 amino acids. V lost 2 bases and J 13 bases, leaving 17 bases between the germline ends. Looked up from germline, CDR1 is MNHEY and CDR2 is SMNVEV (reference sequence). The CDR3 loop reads CASSLSRGYLRYF. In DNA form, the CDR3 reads TGTGCCAGCAGTTTAAGCAGGGGCTACCTTCGGTACTTC.

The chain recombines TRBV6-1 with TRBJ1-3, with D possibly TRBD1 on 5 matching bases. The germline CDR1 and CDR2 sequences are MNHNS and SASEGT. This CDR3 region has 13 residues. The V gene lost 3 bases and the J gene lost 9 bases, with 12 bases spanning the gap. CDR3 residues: CASSESGGGTIYF. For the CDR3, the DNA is TGTGCCAGCAGTGAGTCAGGCGGGGGCACCATATATTTT.

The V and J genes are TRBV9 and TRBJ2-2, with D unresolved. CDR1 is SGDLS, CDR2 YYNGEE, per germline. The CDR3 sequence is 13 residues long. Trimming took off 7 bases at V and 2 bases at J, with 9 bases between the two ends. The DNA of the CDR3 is TGTGCCAGCTATAGTCTTAACACCGGGGAGCTGTTTTTT. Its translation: CASYSLNTGELFF.

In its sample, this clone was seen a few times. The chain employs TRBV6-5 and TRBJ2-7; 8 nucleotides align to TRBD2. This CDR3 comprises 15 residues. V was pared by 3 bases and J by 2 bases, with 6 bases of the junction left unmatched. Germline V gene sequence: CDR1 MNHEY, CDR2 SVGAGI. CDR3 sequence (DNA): TGTGCCAGCAGTTATAGTAGCGGGGAGACCTACGAGCAGTACTTC. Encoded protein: CASSYSSGETYEQYF.

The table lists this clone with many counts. CDR3 in DNA: TGTGCCAGCAGTCGGACAGGGGGCGGCGAGCAGTACTTC. Translated, it gives CASSRTGGGEQYF. The genes are TRBV28 and TRBJ2-7; 11 bases match TRBD1. Germline trimming cut 5 bases from V and 6 bases from J; bases unmatched to any gene: 3. Germline V CDR1 and CDR2: MDHEN, SYDVKM. The CDR3 consists of 13 residues.

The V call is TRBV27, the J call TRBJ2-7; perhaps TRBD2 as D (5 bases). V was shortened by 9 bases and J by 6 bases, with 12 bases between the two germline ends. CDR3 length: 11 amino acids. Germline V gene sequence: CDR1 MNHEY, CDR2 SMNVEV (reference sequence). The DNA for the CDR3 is TGTGCCAGTGGGAGTACCGGCGAGCAGTACTTC. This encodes CASGSTGEQYF.

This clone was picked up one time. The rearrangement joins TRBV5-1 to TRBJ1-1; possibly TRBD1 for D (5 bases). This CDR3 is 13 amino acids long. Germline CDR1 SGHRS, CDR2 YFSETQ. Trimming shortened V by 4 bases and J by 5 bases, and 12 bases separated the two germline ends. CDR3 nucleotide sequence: TGCGCCAGCAGCGAAAACAGGAGAACTGAAGCTTTCTTT. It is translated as CASSENRRTEAFF.

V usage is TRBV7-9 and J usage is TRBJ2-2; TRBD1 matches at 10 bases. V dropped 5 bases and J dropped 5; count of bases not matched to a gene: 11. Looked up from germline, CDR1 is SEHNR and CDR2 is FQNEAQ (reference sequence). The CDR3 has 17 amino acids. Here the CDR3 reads CASSDSTGGQLTGELFF. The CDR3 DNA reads TGTGCCAGCAGCGACTCGACAGGGGGCCAACTTACCGGGGAGCTGTTTTTT.

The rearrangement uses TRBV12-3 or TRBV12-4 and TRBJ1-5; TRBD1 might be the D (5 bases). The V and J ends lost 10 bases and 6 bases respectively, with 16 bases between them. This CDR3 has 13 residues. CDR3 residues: CATTTGRSQPQHF. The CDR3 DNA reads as TGTGCCACCACAACAGGAAGGAGTCAGCCCCAGCATTTT.

The CDR3: CASSLGFLRLVGEKLFF. CDR3 nucleotide sequence: TGTGCCAGCAGCTTAGGTTTCCTCAGGTTGGTTGGAGAAAAACTGTTTTTT. J is TRBJ1-4 and V is TRBV7-3, with D unresolved. V gave up 2 bases and J gave up 8 bases, with 21 bases separating them. The CDR3 covers 17 residues. Germline V CDR1 and CDR2: SGHTA, FQGTGA.

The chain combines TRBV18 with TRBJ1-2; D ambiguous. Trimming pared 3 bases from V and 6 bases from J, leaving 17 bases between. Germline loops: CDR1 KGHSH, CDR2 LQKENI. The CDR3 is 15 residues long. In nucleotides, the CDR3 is TGTGCCAGCTCACCTCCCCGGCCAGGTCTCGATGGCTACACCTTC. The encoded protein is CASSPPRPGLDGYTF.

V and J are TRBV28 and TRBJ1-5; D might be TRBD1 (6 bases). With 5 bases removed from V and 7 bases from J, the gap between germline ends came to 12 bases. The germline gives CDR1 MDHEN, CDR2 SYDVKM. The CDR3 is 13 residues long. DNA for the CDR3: TGTGCCAGCAGTCCCGGACAGCGACAGCCCCAGCATTTT. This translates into CASSPGQRQPQHF.

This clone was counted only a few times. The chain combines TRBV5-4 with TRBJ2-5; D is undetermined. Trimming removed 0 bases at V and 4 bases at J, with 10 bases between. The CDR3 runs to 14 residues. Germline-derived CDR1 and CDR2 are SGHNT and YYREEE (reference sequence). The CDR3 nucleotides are TGTGCCAGCAGCTTGGCTACAGTCGGAGAGACCCAGTACTTC. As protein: CASSLATVGETQYF.

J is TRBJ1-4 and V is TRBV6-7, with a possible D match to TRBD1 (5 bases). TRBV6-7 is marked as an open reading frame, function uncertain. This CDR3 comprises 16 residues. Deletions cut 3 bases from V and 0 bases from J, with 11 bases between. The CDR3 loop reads CASSYCIGATNEKLFF. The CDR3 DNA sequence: TGTGCCAGCAGTTATTGTATAGGGGCAACTAATGAAAAACTGTTTTTT.

The CDR3 coding sequence is TGTGCCAGTAGTATACCGGGACAGGGTATTACTGAAGCTTTCTTT. Its translation is CASSIPGQGITEAFF. V usage is TRBV19 and J usage is TRBJ1-1, with TRBD1 identical over 9 bases. The CDR3 runs to 15 residues. CDR1 and CDR2 from the germline V gene are LNHDA and SQIVND (reference sequence). With 2 bases clipped from V and 5 bases from J, the junction kept 6 bases outside the gene matches.

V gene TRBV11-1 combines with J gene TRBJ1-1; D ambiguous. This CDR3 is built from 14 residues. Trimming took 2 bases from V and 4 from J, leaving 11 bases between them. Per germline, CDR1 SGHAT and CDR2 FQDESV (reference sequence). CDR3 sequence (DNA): TGTGCCAGCAGCTTAATGGCGGAGGGCACTGAAGCTTTCTTT. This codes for CASSLMAEGTEAFF.

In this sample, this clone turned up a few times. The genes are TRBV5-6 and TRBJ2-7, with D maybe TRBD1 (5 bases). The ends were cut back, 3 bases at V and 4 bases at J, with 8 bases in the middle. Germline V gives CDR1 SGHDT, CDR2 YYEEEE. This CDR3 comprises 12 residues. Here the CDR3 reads CASSSYRYEQYF. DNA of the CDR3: TGTGCCAGCAGCTCGTACAGGTACGAGCAGTACTTC.

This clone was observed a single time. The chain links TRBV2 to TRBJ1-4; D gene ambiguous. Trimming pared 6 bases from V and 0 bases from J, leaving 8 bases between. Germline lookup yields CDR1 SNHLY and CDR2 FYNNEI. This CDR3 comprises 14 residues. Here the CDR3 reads CASSADTTNEKLFF. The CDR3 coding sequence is TGTGCCAGCAGCGCGGATACAACTAATGAAAAACTGTTTTTT.

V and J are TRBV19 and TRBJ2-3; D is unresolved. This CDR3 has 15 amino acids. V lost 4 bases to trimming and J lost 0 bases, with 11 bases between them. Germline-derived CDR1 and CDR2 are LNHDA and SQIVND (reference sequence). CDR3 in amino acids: CASSTVASSTDTQYF. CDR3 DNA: TGTGCCAGTAGTACAGTAGCATCTAGCACAGATACGCAGTATTTT.

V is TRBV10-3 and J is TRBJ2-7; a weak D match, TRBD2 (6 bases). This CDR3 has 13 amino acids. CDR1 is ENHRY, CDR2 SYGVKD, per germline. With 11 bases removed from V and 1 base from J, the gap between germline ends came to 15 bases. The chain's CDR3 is CASKEGLSYEQYF. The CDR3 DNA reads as TGTGCCTCCAAGGAGGGTTTATCCTACGAGCAGTACTTC.

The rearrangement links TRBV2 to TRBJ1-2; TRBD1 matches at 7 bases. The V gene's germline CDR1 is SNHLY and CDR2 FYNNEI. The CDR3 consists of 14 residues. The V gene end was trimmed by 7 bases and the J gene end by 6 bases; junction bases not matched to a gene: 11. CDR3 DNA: TGTGCCAGCATCTATCATACAGGGGTTAATGGCTACACCTTC. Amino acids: CASIYHTGVNGYTF.